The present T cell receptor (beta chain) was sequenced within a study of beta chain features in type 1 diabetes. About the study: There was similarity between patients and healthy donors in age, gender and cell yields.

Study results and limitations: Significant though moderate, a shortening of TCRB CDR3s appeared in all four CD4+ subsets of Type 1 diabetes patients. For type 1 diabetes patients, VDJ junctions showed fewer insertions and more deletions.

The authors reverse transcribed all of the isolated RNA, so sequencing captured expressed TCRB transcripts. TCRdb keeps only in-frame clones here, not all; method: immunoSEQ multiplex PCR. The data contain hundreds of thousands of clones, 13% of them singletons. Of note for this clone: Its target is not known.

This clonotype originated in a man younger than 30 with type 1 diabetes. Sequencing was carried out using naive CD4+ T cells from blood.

The DNA of the CDR3 is TGTGCCGTCGGGTCAGTCTCTGGAAACACCATATATTTT. Translation gives CAVGSVSGNTIYF. J is TRBJ1-3 and V is TRBV7-9; D uncertain. The germline V gene encodes CDR1 SEHNR and CDR2 FQNEAQ (reference sequence). The CDR3 sequence is 13 residues long. Trimming took 11 bases from V and 0 from J, leaving 11 bases between them.